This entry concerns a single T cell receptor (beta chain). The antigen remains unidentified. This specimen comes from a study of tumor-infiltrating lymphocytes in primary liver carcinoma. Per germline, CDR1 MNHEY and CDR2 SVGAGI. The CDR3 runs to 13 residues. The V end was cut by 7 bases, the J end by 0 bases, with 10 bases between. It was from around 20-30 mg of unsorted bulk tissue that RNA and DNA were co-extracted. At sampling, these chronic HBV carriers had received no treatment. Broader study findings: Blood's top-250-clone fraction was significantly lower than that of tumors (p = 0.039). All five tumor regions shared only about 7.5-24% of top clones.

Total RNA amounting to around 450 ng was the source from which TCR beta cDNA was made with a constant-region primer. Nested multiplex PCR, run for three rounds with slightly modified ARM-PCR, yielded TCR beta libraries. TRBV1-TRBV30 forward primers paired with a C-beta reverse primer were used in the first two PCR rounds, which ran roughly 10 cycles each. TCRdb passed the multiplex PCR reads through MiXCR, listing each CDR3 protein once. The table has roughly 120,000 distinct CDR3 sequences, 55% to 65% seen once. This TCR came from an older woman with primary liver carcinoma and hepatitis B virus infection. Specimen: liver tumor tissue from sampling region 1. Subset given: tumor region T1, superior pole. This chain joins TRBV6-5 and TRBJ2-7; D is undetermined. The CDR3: CASTGESSYEQYF. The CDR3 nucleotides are TGTGCCAGCACAGGAGAGTCCTCCTACGAGCAGTACTTC.